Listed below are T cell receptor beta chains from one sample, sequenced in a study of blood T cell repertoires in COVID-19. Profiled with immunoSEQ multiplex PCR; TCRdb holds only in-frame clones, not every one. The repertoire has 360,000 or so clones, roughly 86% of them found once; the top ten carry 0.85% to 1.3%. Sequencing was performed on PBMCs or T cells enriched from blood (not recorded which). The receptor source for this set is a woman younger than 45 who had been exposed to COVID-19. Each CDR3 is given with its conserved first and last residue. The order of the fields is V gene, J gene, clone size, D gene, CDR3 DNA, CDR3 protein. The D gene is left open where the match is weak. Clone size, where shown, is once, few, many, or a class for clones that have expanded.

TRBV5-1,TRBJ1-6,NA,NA,TGCGCCAGCAGCTTGACGCTGGGGGGTGCCTTTAATTCACCCCTCCACTTT,CASSLTLGGAFNSPLHF
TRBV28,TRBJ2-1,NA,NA,TGTGCCAGCAGACAACATCACGGCGGCAATGAGCAGTTCTTC,CASRQHHGGNEQFF
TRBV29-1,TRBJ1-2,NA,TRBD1,TGCAGCGTATACCGGGACAGGGGTGGCGGCTACACCTTC,CSVYRDRGGGYTF
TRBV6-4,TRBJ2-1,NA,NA,TGTGCCAGCAGTGAACAGGGCAATGAGCAGTTCTTC,CASSEQGNEQFF
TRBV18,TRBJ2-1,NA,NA,TGTGCCAGCTCACCACCGGGGGCCTCCTACAATGAGCAGTTCTTC,CASSPPGASYNEQFF
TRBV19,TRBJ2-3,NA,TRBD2,TGTGCCAGTAGTATCCTAGCGGGAGTTGGCACAGATACGCAGTATTTT,CASSILAGVGTDTQYF
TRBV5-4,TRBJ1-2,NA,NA,TGTGCCAGCAGCTTTCAGGCGCCAAACGTCTATGGCTACACCTTC,CASSFQAPNVYGYTF
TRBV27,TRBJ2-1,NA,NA,TGTGCCAGCAGCTTCTTGGGGGCAGTGGGTGAGCAGTTCTTC,CASSFLGAVGEQFF
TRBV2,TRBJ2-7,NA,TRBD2,TGTGCCAGCAGTGAAGCGGGCCTACTAGCGATCGAGCAGTACTTC,CASSEAGLLAIEQYF
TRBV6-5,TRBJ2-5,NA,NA,TGTGCCAGCAGTAGGGGCCCCGGGGAGACCCAGTACTTC,CASSRGPGETQYF
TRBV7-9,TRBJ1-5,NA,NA,TGTGCCAGCAGCTTAGATAGGGGGGGACAGCCCCAGCATTTT,CASSLDRGGQPQHF
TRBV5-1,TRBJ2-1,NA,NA,TGCGCCAGCAGCTTAGTTGCGGATGAGCAGTTCTTC,CASSLVADEQFF
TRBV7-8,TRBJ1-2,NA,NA,TGTGCCAGCAGCTTAGGGTCTGGGTCGGGCTATGGCTACACCTTC,CASSLGSGSGYGYTF
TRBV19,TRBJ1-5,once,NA,TGTGCCAGTAGTATGGATGGCCAGGGAAAGGTCAATCAGCCCCAGCATTTT,CASSMDGQGKVNQPQHF
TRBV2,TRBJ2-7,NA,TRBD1,TGTGCCAGCAGTAGACAGGGGAGCGTCTACGAGCAGTACTTC,CASSRQGSVYEQYF
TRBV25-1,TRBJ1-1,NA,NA,TGTGCCAGCAGTGAGCCGACAGGGAACACTGAAGCTTTCTTT,CASSEPTGNTEAFF
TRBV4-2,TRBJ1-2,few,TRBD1,TGTGCCAGCAGCCAAGATGAGAACAGGGGGGATGGCTACACCTTC,CASSQDENRGDGYTF
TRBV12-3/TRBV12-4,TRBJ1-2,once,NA,TGTGCCAGCAGTCTCCCAAACGGTGGCTACACCTTC,CASSLPNGGYTF
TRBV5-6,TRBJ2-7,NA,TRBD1,TGTGCCAGCAGCTTGGGGGACAGGGGAGAGCGCGAGCAGTACTTC,CASSLGDRGEREQYF
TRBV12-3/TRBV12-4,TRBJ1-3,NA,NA,TGTGCCAGCAGGCACTCCTCTGGAAACACCATATATTTT,CASRHSSGNTIYF
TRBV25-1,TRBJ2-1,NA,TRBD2,TGTGCCAGCAGTGTTCTAGCGGATGCCTATGAGCAGTTCTTC,CASSVLADAYEQFF
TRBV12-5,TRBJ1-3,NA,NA,TGTGCTAGTGGTTGGTCGGACAGATACACCATATATTTT,CASGWSDRYTIYF
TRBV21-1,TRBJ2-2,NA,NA,TGTGCCAGCATCACCATCCCAGGACTAGCGGCGAACACCGGGGAGCTGTTTTTT,CASITIPGLAANTGELFF
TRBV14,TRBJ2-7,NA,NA,TGTGCCAGCAGCCAAGTAAGGGGTGGTGCCTACGAGCAGTACTTC,CASSQVRGGAYEQYF
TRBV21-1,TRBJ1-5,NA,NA,TGTGCCAGCAGCAAAGTAGCGGGACGGAGCAATCAGCCCCAGCATTTT,CASSKVAGRSNQPQHF
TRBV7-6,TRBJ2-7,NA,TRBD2,TGTGCCAGCAGCTTCGGGACTAGCGGCCTGAACTACGAGCAGTACTTC,CASSFGTSGLNYEQYF
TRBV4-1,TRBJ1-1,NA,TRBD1,TGCGCCAGCGGATCCGGGACAGGGAACACTGAAGCTTTCTTT,CASGSGTGNTEAFF
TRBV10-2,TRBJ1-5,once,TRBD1,TGCGCCAGCAGTGAGATTAGGGGGCGAGAGCAGCCCCAGCATTTT,CASSEIRGREQPQHF
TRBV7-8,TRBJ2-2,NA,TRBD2,TGTGCCAGCAGCTTTTACGCGGGGGGCAGGGACACCGGGGAGCTGTTTTTT,CASSFYAGGRDTGELFF
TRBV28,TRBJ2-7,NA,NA,TGTGCCAGCAGTCCATCCATCGAGCAGTACTTC,CASSPSIEQYF
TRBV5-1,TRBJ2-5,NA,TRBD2,TGCGCCAGCAGCTTGGGCAGCGGGAAAGAGACCCAGTACTTC,CASSLGSGKETQYF
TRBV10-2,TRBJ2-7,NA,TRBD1,TGCGCCAGCAGACAGACAGGGGTTGGCTACGAGCAGTACTTC,CASRQTGVGYEQYF
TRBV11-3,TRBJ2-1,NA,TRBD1,TGTGCCAGCAGAGGGCGGGACAGGGGTTACAATGAGCAGTTCTTC,CASRGRDRGYNEQFF
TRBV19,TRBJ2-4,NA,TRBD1,TGTGCCAGTAGTACTAAGGACAGGGGAAACATTCAGTACTTC,CASSTKDRGNIQYF
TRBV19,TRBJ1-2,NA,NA,TGTGCCAGTAGTATAGATCGGCAGGGCTACTATGGCTACACCTTC,CASSIDRQGYYGYTF
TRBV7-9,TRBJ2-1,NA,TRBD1,TGTGCCAGCAGGGACAGGGGCGGAGAGAGGGCCTACAATGAGCAGTTCTTC,CASRDRGGERAYNEQFF
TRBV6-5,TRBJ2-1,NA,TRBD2,TGTGCCAGCAGTTACAGCGGGAGGTATGAGCAGTTCTTC,CASSYSGRYEQFF
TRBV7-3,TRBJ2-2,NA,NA,TGTGCCAGCAGCGTACAGGGTACCAACACCGGGGAGCTGTTTTTT,CASSVQGTNTGELFF
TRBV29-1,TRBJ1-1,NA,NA,TGCAGCGTTGAAAAAGTGGGCGTGGGGGGAGCTTTCTTT,CSVEKVGVGGAFF
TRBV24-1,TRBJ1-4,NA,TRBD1,TGTGCCACCAGTGATGCCGCTGACAGGGGGTCAAAACTGTTTTTT,CATSDAADRGSKLFF
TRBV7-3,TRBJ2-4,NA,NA,TGTGCCAGCAGCTTAAGGGCGGGGAATGGAAACATTCAGTACTTC,CASSLRAGNGNIQYF
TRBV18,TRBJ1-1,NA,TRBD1,TGTGCCAGCTCACCGAAAGGGGGCACTCAAGCTTTCTTT,CASSPKGGTQAFF
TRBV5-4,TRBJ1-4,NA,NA,TGTGCCAGCAGCTTGGCCGGAGCGGCCAGTAATGAAAAACTGTTTTTT,CASSLAGAASNEKLFF
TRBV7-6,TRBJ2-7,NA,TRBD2,TGTGCCAGCAGCCACGCTAGCGGGAGCTCCTACGAGCAGTACTTC,CASSHASGSSYEQYF
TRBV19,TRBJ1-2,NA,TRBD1,TGTGCCAGTAGTATCTTCGGACAGGGGGAGGAGTATGGCTACACCTTC,CASSIFGQGEEYGYTF
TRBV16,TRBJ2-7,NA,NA,TGTGCCAGCAGCCAATTGGCCTCGGGACACCACTACGAGCAGTACTTC,CASSQLASGHHYEQYF
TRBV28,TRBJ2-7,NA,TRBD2,TGTGCCAGCAGTTTAGCGGGAGGGCTCGAGCAGTACTTC,CASSLAGGLEQYF
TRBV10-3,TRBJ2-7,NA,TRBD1,TGTGCCATCAGAAGACAGGGGGCGCACGAGCAGTACTTC,CAIRRQGAHEQYF
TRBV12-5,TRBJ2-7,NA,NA,TGTGCTAGTGGTTTGGGGCAGGGCAACGAGCAGTACTTC,CASGLGQGNEQYF
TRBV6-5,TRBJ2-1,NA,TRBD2,TGTGCCAGCTTCGTGGGGACTAGCGGGAGCAATGAGCAGTTCTTC,CASFVGTSGSNEQFF
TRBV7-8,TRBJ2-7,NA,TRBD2,TGTGCCAGCAGCCCGACTAGCGGGAGCCCCTACGAGCAGTACTTC,CASSPTSGSPYEQYF
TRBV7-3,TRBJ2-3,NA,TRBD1,TGTGCCAGCAGCTTGACAGGGGGCGCAGATACGCAGTATTTT,CASSLTGGADTQYF
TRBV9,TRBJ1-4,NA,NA,TGTGCCAGCAGCGTAGGACAAGATGAAAAACTGTTTTTT,CASSVGQDEKLFF
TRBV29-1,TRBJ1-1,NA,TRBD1,TGCAGCGGGGCCGAACAGGGGCGGAACACTGAAGCTTTCTTT,CSGAEQGRNTEAFF
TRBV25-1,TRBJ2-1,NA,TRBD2,TGTGCCAGCAGCACCTTAGCGGGAGGCACCTACAATGAGCAGTTCTTC,CASSTLAGGTYNEQFF